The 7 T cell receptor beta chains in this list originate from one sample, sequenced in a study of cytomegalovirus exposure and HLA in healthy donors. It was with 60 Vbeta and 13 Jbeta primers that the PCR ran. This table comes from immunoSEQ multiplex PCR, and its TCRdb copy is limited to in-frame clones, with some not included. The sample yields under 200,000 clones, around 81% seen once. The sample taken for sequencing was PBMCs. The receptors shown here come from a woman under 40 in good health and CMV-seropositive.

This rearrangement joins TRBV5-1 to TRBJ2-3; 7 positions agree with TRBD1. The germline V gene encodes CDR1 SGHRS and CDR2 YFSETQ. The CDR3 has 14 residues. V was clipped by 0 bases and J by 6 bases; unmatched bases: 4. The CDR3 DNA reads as TGCGCCAGCAGCTTGGATACAGGGGATGATACGCAGTATTTT. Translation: CASSLDTGDDTQYF.

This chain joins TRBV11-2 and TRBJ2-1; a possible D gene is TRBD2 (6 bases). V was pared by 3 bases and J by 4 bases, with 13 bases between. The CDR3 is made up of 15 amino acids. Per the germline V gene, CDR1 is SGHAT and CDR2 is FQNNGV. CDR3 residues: CASSFLGSGYNEQFF. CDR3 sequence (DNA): TGTGCCAGCAGCTTTTTGGGTAGCGGTTACAATGAGCAGTTCTTC. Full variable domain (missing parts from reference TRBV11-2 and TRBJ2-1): EAGVAQSPRYKIIEKRQSVAFWCNPISGHATLYWYQQILGQGPKLLIQFQNNGVVDDSQLPKDRFSAERLKGVDSTLKIQPAKLEDSAVYLCASSFLGSGYNEQFFGPGTRLTVL.

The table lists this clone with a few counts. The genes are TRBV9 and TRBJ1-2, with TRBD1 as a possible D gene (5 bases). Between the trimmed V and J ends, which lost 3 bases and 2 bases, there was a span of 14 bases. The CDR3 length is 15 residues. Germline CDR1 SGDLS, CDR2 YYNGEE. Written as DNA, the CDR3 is TGTGCCAGCAGCGCCCCTCTGGGGCAAAACTATGGCTACACCTTC. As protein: CASSAPLGQNYGYTF.

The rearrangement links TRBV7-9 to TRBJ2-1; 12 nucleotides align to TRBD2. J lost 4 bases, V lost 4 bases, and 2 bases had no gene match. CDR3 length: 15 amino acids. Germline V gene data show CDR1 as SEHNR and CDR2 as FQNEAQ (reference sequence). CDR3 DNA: TGTGCCAGCAGCTGGACTAGCGGGGTATACAATGAGCAGTTCTTC. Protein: CASSWTSGVYNEQFF.

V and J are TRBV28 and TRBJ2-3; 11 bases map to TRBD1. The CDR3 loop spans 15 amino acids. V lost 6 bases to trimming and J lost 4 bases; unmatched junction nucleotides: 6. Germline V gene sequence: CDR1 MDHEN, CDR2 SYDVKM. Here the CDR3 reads CASSLRTGGPDTQYF. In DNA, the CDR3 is TGTGCCAGCAGCCTGCGGACAGGGGGCCCAGATACGCAGTATTTT.

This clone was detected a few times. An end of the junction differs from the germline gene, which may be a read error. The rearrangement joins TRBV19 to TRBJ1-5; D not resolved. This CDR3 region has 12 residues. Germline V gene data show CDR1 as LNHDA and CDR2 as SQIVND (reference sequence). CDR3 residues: CASTRLNQPQHF. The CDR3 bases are TGTGCTAGTACTAGGCTCAATCAGCCCCAGCATTTT.

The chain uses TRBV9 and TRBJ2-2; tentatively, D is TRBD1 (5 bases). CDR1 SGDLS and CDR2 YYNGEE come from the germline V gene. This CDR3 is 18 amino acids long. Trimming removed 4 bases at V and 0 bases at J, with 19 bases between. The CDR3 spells CASSFAYLPRANTGELFF. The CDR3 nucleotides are TGTGCCAGCAGCTTCGCCTACCTACCCAGGGCGAACACCGGGGAGCTGTTTTTT.